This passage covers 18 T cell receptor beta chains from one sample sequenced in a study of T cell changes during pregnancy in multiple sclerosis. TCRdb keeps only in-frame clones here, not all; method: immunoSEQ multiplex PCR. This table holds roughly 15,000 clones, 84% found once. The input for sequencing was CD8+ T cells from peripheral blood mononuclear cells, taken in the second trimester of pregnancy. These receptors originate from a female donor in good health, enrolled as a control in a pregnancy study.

CDR3 in amino acids: CASSPGTSSSETQYF. DNA of the CDR3: TGTGCCAGCAGCCCCGGGACTAGCTCTTCGGAGACCCAGTACTTC. The chain recombines TRBV7-3 with TRBJ2-5; TRBD2 matches 9 bases. The CDR3 totals 15 residues. Germline V gene lookup returns CDR1 SGHTA and CDR2 FQGTGA. The J segment lost 5 bases and the V segment lost 5 bases, leaving 9 bases of the junction unmatched.

The CDR3 protein is CASSQAGVVTEAFF. The DNA of the CDR3 is TGCGCCAGCAGCCAAGCAGGGGTGGTCACTGAAGCTTTCTTT. This rearrangement joins TRBV4-1 to TRBJ1-1; D possibly corresponds to TRBD1 (6 bases). With 1 base removed from V and 4 bases from J, the gap between germline ends came to 10 bases. Per germline, CDR1 MGHRA and CDR2 YSYEKL. The CDR3 totals 14 residues.

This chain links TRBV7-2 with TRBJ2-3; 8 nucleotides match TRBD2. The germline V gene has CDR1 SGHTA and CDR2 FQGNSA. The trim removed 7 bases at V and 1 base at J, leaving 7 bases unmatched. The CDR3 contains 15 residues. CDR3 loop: CASIPGGDGTDTQYF. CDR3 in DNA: TGTGCCAGCATACCCGGGGGGGACGGCACAGATACGCAGTATTTT.

DNA of the CDR3: TGTGCCAGCAGCTTAAACAGGGAAGGTGATGAAAAACTGTTTTTT. Amino acids: CASSLNREGDEKLFF. The chain joins TRBV7-2 to TRBJ1-4, with D possibly being TRBD1 (6 bases). This CDR3 spans 15 amino acids. The V end lost 2 bases, the J end lost 6 bases, and 13 bases lay between the germline ends. The germline V gene has CDR1 SGHTA and CDR2 FQGNSA.

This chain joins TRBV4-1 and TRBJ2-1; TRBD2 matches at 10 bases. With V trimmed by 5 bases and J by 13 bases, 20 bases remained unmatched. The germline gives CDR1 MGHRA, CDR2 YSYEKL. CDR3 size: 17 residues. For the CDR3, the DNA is TGCGCCAGCAGCTCCAGGACTATGAGCGGGGGGGCCTTTGATCAGTTCTTC. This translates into CASSSRTMSGGAFDQFF.

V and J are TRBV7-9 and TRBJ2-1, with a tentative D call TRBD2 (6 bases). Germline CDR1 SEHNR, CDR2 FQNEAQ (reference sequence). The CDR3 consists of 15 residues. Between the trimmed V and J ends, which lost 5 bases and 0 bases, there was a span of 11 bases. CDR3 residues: CASSGGSDSYNEQFF. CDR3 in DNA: TGTGCCAGCAGCGGGGGGTCCGACTCCTACAATGAGCAGTTCTTC.

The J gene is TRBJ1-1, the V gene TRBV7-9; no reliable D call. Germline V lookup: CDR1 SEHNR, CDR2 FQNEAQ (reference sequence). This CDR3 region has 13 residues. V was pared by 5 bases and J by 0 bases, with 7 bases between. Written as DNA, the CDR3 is TGTGCCAGCAGCCCAGTCGTGAACACTGAAGCTTTCTTT. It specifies CASSPVVNTEAFF.

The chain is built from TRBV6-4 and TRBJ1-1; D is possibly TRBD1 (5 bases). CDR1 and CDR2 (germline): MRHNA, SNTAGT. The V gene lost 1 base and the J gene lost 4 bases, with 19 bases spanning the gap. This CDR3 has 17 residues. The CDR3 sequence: CASSDLIPRGESTEAFF. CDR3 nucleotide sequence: TGTGCCAGCAGTGACTTGATCCCCCGGGGGGAAAGCACTGAAGCTTTCTTT.

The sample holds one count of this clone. The CDR3 coding sequence is TGTGCCAGCAGCTTAGGGTGGGGGGGGAACGTCTTTGAGGAGCAGTACTTC. This sequence encodes CASSLGWGGNVFEEQYF. The chain uses TRBV7-6 and TRBJ2-7; 7 bases are a match to TRBD2. Germline values: CDR1 SGHVS, CDR2 FNYEAQ. V trimming: 1 base; J trimming: 7 bases; junction bases outside the gene matches: 16. The CDR3 is 17 residues long.

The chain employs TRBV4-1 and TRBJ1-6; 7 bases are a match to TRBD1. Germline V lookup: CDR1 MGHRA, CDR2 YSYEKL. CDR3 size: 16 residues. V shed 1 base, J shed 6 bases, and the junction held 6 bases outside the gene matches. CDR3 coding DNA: TGCGCCAGCAGCCAAGGGGCCGGGACAGCTAATTCACCCCTCCACTTT. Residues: CASSQGAGTANSPLHF.

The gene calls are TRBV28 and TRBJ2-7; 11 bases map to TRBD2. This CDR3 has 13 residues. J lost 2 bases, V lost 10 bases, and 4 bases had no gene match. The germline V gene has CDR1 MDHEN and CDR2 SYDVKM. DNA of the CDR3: TGTGCCATCTCTAGCGGGGGGACCTACGAGCAGTACTTC. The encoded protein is CAISSGGTYEQYF.

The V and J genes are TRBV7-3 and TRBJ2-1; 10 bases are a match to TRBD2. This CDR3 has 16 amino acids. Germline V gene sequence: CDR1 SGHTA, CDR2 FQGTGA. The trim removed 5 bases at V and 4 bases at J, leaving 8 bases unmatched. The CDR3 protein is CASSRGAGGIYNEQFF. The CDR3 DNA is TGTGCCAGCAGCAGGGGAGCGGGGGGGATTTACAATGAGCAGTTCTTC.

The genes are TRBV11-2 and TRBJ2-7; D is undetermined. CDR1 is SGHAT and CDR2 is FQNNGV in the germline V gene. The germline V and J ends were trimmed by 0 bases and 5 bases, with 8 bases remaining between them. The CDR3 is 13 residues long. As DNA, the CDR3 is TGTGCCAGCAGCTTAGACAGTCTAGACGAGCAGTACTTC. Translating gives CASSLDSLDEQYF.

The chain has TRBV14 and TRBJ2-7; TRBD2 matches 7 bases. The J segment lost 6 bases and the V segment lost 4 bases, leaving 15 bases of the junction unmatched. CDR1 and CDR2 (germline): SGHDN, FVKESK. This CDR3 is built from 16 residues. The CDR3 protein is CASSPGGSRSLGEQYF. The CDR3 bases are TGTGCCAGCAGCCCCGGGGGGTCGAGGTCTCTCGGCGAGCAGTACTTC. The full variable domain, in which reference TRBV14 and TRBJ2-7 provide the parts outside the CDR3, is EAGVTQFPSHSVIEKGQTVTLRCDPISGHDNLYWYRRVMGKEIKFLLHFVKESKQDESGMPNNRFLAERTGGTYSTLKVQPAELEDSGVYFCASSPGGSRSLGEQYFGPGTRLTVT.

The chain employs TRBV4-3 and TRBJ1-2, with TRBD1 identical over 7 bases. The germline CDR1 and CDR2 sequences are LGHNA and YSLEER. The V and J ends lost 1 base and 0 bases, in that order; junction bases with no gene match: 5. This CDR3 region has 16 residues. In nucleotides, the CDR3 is TGCGCCAGCAGCCAAGCCGAGGACAGGCCTAACTATGGCTACACCTTC. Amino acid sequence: CASSQAEDRPNYGYTF.

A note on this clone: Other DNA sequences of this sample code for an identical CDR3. The CDR3 region is CASSLSGTGNYGYTF. CDR3 sequence (DNA): TGTGCCAGCAGTTTGTCAGGGACAGGGAACTATGGCTACACCTTC. The genes are TRBV27 and TRBJ1-2; 9 bases are a match to TRBD1. From germline, CDR1 is MNHEY and CDR2 SMNVEV (reference sequence). The CDR3 covers 15 residues. The J segment lost 2 bases and the V segment lost 3 bases, leaving 4 bases of the junction unmatched.

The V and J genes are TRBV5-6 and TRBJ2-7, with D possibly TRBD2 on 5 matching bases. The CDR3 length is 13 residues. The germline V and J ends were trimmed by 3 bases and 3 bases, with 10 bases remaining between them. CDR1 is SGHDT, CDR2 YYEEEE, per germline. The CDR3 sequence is CASSSTRDYEQYF. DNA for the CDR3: TGTGCCAGCAGCTCAACTAGAGACTACGAGCAGTACTTC.

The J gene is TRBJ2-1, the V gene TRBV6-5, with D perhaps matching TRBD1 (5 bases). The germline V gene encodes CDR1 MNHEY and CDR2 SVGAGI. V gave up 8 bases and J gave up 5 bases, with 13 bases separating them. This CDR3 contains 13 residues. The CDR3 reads CASRQWGNNEQFF. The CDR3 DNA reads TGTGCCAGCCGACAGTGGGGCAACAATGAGCAGTTCTTC.